This T cell receptor (beta chain) was identified during a study of T cells in women clearing cervical HPV infection. The wider study: Controls' single incident HPV16 infection cleared within 12 months without precancer. Case blood was drawn a median about 23 weeks after lesion detection.

A note on this clone: The CDR3 goes on 3 residues after the read ends, and that part is filled in from the germline J gene.

immunoSEQ multiplex PCR used an average of around 1,200 ng genomic DNA. Clones were sequenced by immunoSEQ multiplex PCR, and TCRdb holds only the in-frame ones, with some missing. The data include some 37,000 clones; the top ten clones carry around 3.9%. Each participant carried one incident cervical HPV16 infection only. Per the germline V gene, CDR1 is MNHEY and CDR2 is SMNVEV (reference sequence). This CDR3 has 16 amino acids. Trimming took off 5 bases at V and 0 bases at J, with 13 bases between the two ends. The sequence derives from a woman aged 18 to 69 with a cervical HPV16 infection that either progressed to CIN3+ or cleared (not recorded which). Sequencing was performed on blood buffy coat. This rearrangement joins TRBV27 to TRBJ2-2, with TRBD1 as a possible D gene (6 bases). CDR3 bases read: TGTGCCAGCAGTGTACTTGGGACACCGAACACCGGGGAG. Translated: CASSVLGTPNTGE. The whole CDR3 region reads CASSVLGTPNTGELFF.